These 21 T cell receptor beta chains were all obtained from the same sample, sequenced in a study of CD8+ T cells in alopecia areata. Extraction of RNA preceded its reverse transcription into cDNA, which served as the sequencing template. Produced via immunoSEQ multiplex PCR; TCRdb's table is partial and in-frame only. In the table there are some 180,000 clones, more than 60% of which are singletons. The specimen comprised CD4+ T cells sorted from blood, sampled at week 0. These receptors were collected from a human donor with alopecia areata.

This chain links TRBV11-3 with TRBJ2-1; 12 nucleotides agree with TRBD1. This CDR3 spans 17 amino acids. Germline V lookup: CDR1 SGHNT, CDR2 YENEEA. V was clipped by 4 bases and J by 2 bases; unmatched bases: 6. DNA for the CDR3: TGTGCCAGCAGCTCGGGACAGGGGGCATCCCCCTACAATGAGCAGTTCTTC. This encodes CASSSGQGASPYNEQFF.

This chain links TRBV30 with TRBJ1-1; no clear D gene. The CDR3 runs 14 residues. Germline CDR1 and CDR2: GTSNPN and SVGIG (reference sequence). V was shortened by 4 bases and J by 5 bases, with 17 bases between the two germline ends. CDR3 bases: TGTGCCTGGACCCCTAGGCTGGATGGAACTGAAGCTTTCTTT. Its translation is CAWTPRLDGTEAFF.

This clone showed up just a few times. With a much larger clone just one base away, this may be a read error. The chain employs TRBV5-1 and TRBJ2-7; 7 nucleotides line up with TRBD1. CDR3 size: 12 residues. With V trimmed by 2 bases and J by 4 bases, 0 bases remained unmatched. Germline values: CDR1 SGHRS, CDR2 YFSETQ. This chain's CDR3 is CASSLQGYEQYF. The CDR3, as DNA: TGCGCCAGCAGCTTACAGGGGTACGAGCAGTACTTC.

The gene calls are TRBV9 and TRBJ1-1; tentative D call: TRBD1 (6 bases). Germline V CDR1 and CDR2: SGDLS, YYNGEE. Deletions cut 1 base from V and 1 base from J, with 11 bases between. This CDR3 has 15 amino acids. CDR3 protein: CASSVTAGANTEAFF. The CDR3 DNA follows: TGTGCCAGCAGCGTAACAGCAGGGGCGAACACTGAAGCTTTCTTT.

The J gene is TRBJ2-7, the V gene TRBV12-5; 7 bases align to TRBD1. With V trimmed by 5 bases and J by 4 bases, 8 bases remained unmatched. Per the germline V gene, CDR1 is LGHNT and CDR2 is FRNRAP. CDR3 length: 14 amino acids. DNA for the CDR3: TGTGCTAGTGGTCTCCGGACAGGACCATACGAGCAGTACTTC. Translated: CASGLRTGPYEQYF.

J is TRBJ2-1 and V is TRBV30; D not resolved. Germline-derived CDR1 and CDR2 are GTSNPN and SVGIG (reference sequence). Trimming took 4 bases from V and 8 from J, leaving 9 bases between them. The CDR3 runs 11 residues. CDR3 region: CAWTRGHEQFF. DNA of the CDR3: TGTGCCTGGACTCGTGGCCATGAGCAGTTCTTC.

The chain couples TRBV25-1 to TRBJ1-6, with D uncertain. CDR1 is MGHDK and CDR2 is SYGVNS in the germline V gene. The CDR3 has 14 residues. V was pared by 3 bases and J by 7 bases, with 10 bases between. This CDR3 is CASSEIGFNSPLHF. The CDR3 nucleotides read TGTGCCAGCAGTGAGATAGGCTTCAATTCACCCCTCCACTTT.

The CDR3 loop reads CASSKGQGAYEQFF. CDR3 sequence (DNA): TGCGCCAGCAGCAAGGGACAGGGGGCGTATGAGCAGTTCTTC. This chain connects TRBV5-1 to TRBJ2-1; 12 positions agree with TRBD1. CDR3 length: 14 amino acids. Germline-derived CDR1 and CDR2 are SGHRS and YFSETQ. V was pared by 4 bases and J by 8 bases, with 4 bases of the junction left unmatched.

The chain has TRBV7-9 and TRBJ1-1; D is undetermined. The germline V gene has CDR1 SEHNR and CDR2 FQNEAQ (reference sequence). The CDR3 length is 14 residues. The germline V and J ends were trimmed by 7 bases and 2 bases, with 14 bases remaining between them. The CDR3 is CASTQREGNTEAFF. CDR3 bases: TGTGCCAGCACGCAGAGGGAGGGAAACACTGAAGCTTTCTTT. Together with reference TRBV7-9 and TRBJ1-1, the CDR3 gives the full variable domain: DTGVSQNPRHKITKRGQNVTFRCDPISEHNRLYWYRQTLGQGPEFLTYFQNEAQLEKSRLLSDRFSAERPKGSFSTLEIQRTEQGDSAMYLCASTQREGNTEAFFGQGTRLTVV.

The chain combines TRBV29-1 with TRBJ2-4; TRBD1 might be the D (6 bases). Germline CDR1 reads SQVTM; CDR2 reads ANQGSEA. V lost 3 bases and J 5 bases, leaving 8 bases between the germline ends. The CDR3 spans 12 residues. Here the CDR3 DNA reads TGCAGCGTTGAGACAGGACAAAACATTCAGTACTTC. Translating it yields CSVETGQNIQYF.

This rearrangement joins TRBV5-1 to TRBJ1-1, with a weak D call TRBD1 (5 bases). CDR3 size: 14 residues. Per germline, CDR1 SGHRS and CDR2 YFSETQ. Trimming took 4 bases from V and 6 from J, leaving 16 bases between them. The CDR3 nucleotides are TGCGCCAGCAGCCTACTGGGACGGGAGTCTGAAGCTTTCTTT. It is translated as CASSLLGRESEAFF.

This clone was detected only a few times. The rearrangement joins TRBV14 to TRBJ2-6; D is uncertain. CDR1 and CDR2 (germline): SGHDN, FVKESK. V lost 2 bases, J lost 0 bases, and 2 bases lay in between. CDR3 length: 14 residues. DNA for the CDR3: TGTGCCAGCAGCCAAAGCTCTGGGGCCAACGTCCTGACTTTC. Translating gives CASSQSSGANVLTF.

This clone was observed a few times. The chain carries TRBV30 and TRBJ2-7; 10 nucleotides line up with TRBD2. CDR1 is GTSNPN, CDR2 SVGIG, per germline (reference sequence). The CDR3 extends over 13 amino acids. V was pared by 4 bases and J by 7 bases, with 7 bases of the junction left unmatched. Written as DNA, the CDR3 is TGTGCCTGGATAAAGCGGGGGGGTAGTGAGCAGTACTTC. Protein: CAWIKRGGSEQYF.

Only a few counts were recorded for this clone. The gene calls are TRBV29-1 and TRBJ2-3; 9 nucleotides agree with TRBD1. V gave up 6 bases and J gave up 0 bases; unmatched junction bases: 7. Germline V lookup: CDR1 SQVTM, CDR2 ANQGSEA. This CDR3 comprises 15 residues. The CDR3 is CSVGDRAVSTDTQYF. Here the CDR3 DNA reads TGCAGCGTGGGGGACAGGGCAGTAAGCACAGATACGCAGTATTTT.

The chain employs TRBV14 and TRBJ1-1; 10 bases agree with TRBD1. V shed 4 bases, J shed 4 bases, and the junction held 9 bases outside the gene matches. This CDR3 comprises 16 residues. CDR1 and CDR2 from the germline V gene are SGHDN and FVKESK. CDR3 sequence (DNA): TGTGCCAGCAGCCTTCGGACAGGGGGTCGAGCCACTGAAGCTTTCTTT. Its translation is CASSLRTGGRATEAFF.

Here the CDR3 reads CASRPGQGNEQFF. CDR3 in DNA: TGTGCCAGCAGGCCTGGACAGGGCAATGAGCAGTTCTTC. The chain joins TRBV7-6 to TRBJ2-1; TRBD1 agrees at 8 bases. V shed 6 bases, J shed 6 bases, and the junction held 4 bases outside the gene matches. Germline V lookup: CDR1 SGHVS, CDR2 FNYEAQ. The CDR3 loop spans 13 amino acids.

The J gene is TRBJ1-2, the V gene TRBV7-2, with TRBD1 matching over 9 bases. Germline CDR1 and CDR2: SGHTA and FQGNSA. With V trimmed by 4 bases and J by 7 bases, 10 bases remained unmatched. This CDR3 comprises 15 residues. The CDR3 region has the DNA TGTGCCAGCAGCTCTATGGACAGGGGAATTGGTGGCTACACCTTC. It codes for CASSSMDRGIGGYTF.

This clone has just a few counts. J is TRBJ1-2 and V is TRBV7-2; TRBD1 matches at 7 bases. Unmatched junction bases numbered 12, after V lost 4 bases and J lost 7 bases. CDR1 is SGHTA and CDR2 is FQGNSA in the germline V gene. CDR3 length equals 15 residues. This CDR3 is CASSSLTDREPGYTF. In DNA, the CDR3 is TGTGCCAGCAGCTCCCTGACCGACAGGGAGCCTGGCTACACCTTC.

The genes are TRBV2 and TRBJ2-1; 8 nucleotides agree with TRBD2. The CDR3 extends over 17 amino acids. Germline V CDR1 and CDR2: SNHLY, FYNNEI. Unmatched junction bases numbered 11, after V lost 4 bases and J lost 3 bases. CDR3 sequence reads: CASSGILGTSYYNEQFF. Here the CDR3 DNA reads TGTGCCAGCAGTGGGATTCTCGGGACTAGTTACTACAATGAGCAGTTCTTC.

The chain uses TRBV7-2 and TRBJ2-7, with unresolved D. The CDR3 totals 14 residues. CDR1 and CDR2 from the germline V gene are SGHTA and FQGNSA. V shed 5 bases and J shed 6 bases, with 17 bases lying between them. The CDR3 DNA sequence: TGTGCCAGCAGCCCGACTTCGGCTGGCCGCGAGCAGTACTTC. Protein product: CASSPTSAGREQYF.

This clone was picked up a small number of times. The V gene is TRBV9, the J gene TRBJ2-7, with TRBD1 as a possible D gene (5 bases). V was cut by 3 bases and J by 6 bases, with 16 bases left in between. CDR3 length: 14 amino acids. Germline V lookup: CDR1 SGDLS, CDR2 YYNGEE. This CDR3 is CASSAELRGTEQYF. CDR3 nucleotides: TGTGCCAGCAGCGCGGAGCTAAGGGGAACCGAGCAGTACTTC.